Following are 6 T cell receptor beta chains from one sample sequenced in a study of preoperative IRX-2 immunotherapy in early breast cancer. Treatment specified: preoperative locoregional IRX-2 cytokine immunotherapy. Repertoires were generated with immunoSEQ multiplex PCR, while TCRdb's copy carries only in-frame clones and drops some. The table records tens of thousands of clones, around 74% of them present only once. The source material was lymph node tissue, sampled after IRX-2 immunotherapy. These receptor sequences come from a human donor with breast cancer.

This clone was seen once. The V call is TRBV23-1, the J call TRBJ2-3, with a tentative D call TRBD1 (5 bases). TRBV23-1 is sorted into the ORF group, with uncertain function. Trimming took off 6 bases at V and 3 bases at J, with 16 bases between the two ends. The CDR3 is made up of 15 amino acids. The CDR3 reads CASSQDGAPTDTQYF. Written as DNA, the CDR3 is TGCGCCAGCAGCCAAGATGGGGCGCCGACAGATACGCAGTATTTT.

The CDR3 protein is CASSPAGKDSSEQYF. For the CDR3, the DNA is TGTGCCAGTAGCCCGGCCGGTAAAGACAGTTCCGAGCAGTACTTC. This sequence joins TRBV19 and TRBJ2-7; the D gene is possibly TRBD1 (5 bases). Germline values: CDR1 LNHDA, CDR2 SQIVND (reference sequence). V lost 6 bases and J 6 bases, leaving 21 bases between the germline ends. This CDR3 region has 15 residues.

V gene TRBV5-1 combines with J gene TRBJ2-3, with TRBD2 as a possible D gene (5 bases). Trimming cost V 5 bases and J 2 bases, with 15 bases left between them. This CDR3 region has 15 residues. The germline V gene encodes CDR1 SGHRS and CDR2 YFSETQ. The CDR3 protein is CASRVSTLATDTQYF. For the CDR3, the DNA is TGCGCCAGCAGGGTTTCAACGCTAGCCACAGATACGCAGTATTTT.

This chain links TRBV6-8 with TRBJ1-2; the D is unclear. Germline lookup yields CDR1 MNHGY and CDR2 SAAAGT. The CDR3 sequence is 14 residues long. Trimming cost V 7 bases and J 7 bases, with 19 bases left between them. CDR3 sequence: CASTLTPFSGGYTF. The DNA for the CDR3 is TGTGCCAGCACCTTAACACCTTTTTCGGGTGGCTACACCTTC.

This rearrangement joins TRBV10-3 to TRBJ1-2; TRBD1 is a possible D gene (6 bases). V gave up 0 bases and J gave up 2 bases, with 13 bases separating them. This CDR3 is built from 16 residues. Germline CDR1 ENHRY, CDR2 SYGVKD. The DNA of the CDR3 is TGTGCCATCAGTGAGTCAGGGGGGCTCGGGAACTATGGCTACACCTTC. The encoded protein is CAISESGGLGNYGYTF.

The sample holds one count of this clone. V and J are TRBV19 and TRBJ1-1; 9 bases align to TRBD1. Germline trimming cut 0 bases from V and 4 bases from J; bases unmatched to any gene: 9. The CDR3 runs to 17 residues. CDR1 is LNHDA and CDR2 is SQIVND in the germline V gene (reference sequence). The CDR3 protein is CASSIDHGTGISTEAFF. Written as DNA, the CDR3 is TGTGCCAGTAGTATAGATCACGGGACAGGGATAAGCACTGAAGCTTTCTTT.